These 32 T cell receptor beta chains came from one sample sequenced in a study of OX40 agonist ivuxolimab in advanced cancers. Some clones are missing from TCRdb's copy, which holds only in-frame ones; the method was immunoSEQ multiplex PCR. This sample yields some 60,000 clones, of which 85% to 95% are seen a single time; about 13% belongs to the top ten. The source was CD4+ or CD8+ T cells sorted from blood, collected in a trial of the OX40 agonist ivuxolimab. The origin of the receptors is an adult with an advanced solid tumor such as melanoma, head and neck, liver or kidney cancer.

The chain has TRBV10-1 and TRBJ2-1, with TRBD2 identical over 11 bases. V shed 2 bases and J 8 bases; nucleotides not matched to a gene: 14. This CDR3 contains 18 residues. Germline CDR1 and CDR2: WNHNN and SYGVQD (reference sequence). In nucleotides, the CDR3 is TGCGCCAGCAGTGAGATGGTCCCAACTAGCGGGAGTGGAGATGAGCAGTTCTTC. It specifies CASSEMVPTSGSGDEQFF.

The J gene is TRBJ2-7, the V gene TRBV6-5, with D possibly being TRBD1 or TRBD2 (5 bases each). Per germline, CDR1 MNHEY and CDR2 SVGAGI. Trimming shortened V by 2 bases and J by 2 bases, and 7 bases separated the two germline ends. The CDR3 consists of 13 residues. The CDR3 loop is CASSYGGPYEQYF. CDR3 nucleotide sequence: TGTGCCAGCAGTTACGGGGGACCCTACGAGCAGTACTTC.

The V gene is TRBV28, the J gene TRBJ1-2; 8 nucleotides match TRBD1. The CDR3 runs to 15 residues. Germline V lookup: CDR1 MDHEN, CDR2 SYDVKM. Trimming at V came to 5 bases and at J to 4 bases, leaving 9 bases not matched to a gene. The CDR3 nucleotides are TGTGCCAGCAGTCCTGTGACAGGGGCCCCCTATGGCTACACCTTC. Its protein product is CASSPVTGAPYGYTF.

V gene TRBV7-6 combines with J gene TRBJ2-7, with 11 bases that match TRBD1. The CDR3 length is 16 residues. Germline values: CDR1 SGHVS, CDR2 FNYEAQ. The V gene end was trimmed by 4 bases and the J gene end by 3 bases; junction bases not matched to a gene: 8. CDR3 sequence: CASSSGQGVLIYEQYF. In DNA form, the CDR3 reads TGTGCCAGCAGCTCGGGACAGGGGGTTCTCATCTACGAGCAGTACTTC.

The CDR3, as DNA: TGCGCCAGCAGCGGGACTAGCGGGAGCCATGAGCAGTTCTTC. Translation gives CASSGTSGSHEQFF. The chain recombines TRBV4-1 with TRBJ2-1; 14 positions agree with TRBD2. The germline CDR1 and CDR2 sequences are MGHRA and YSYEKL. This CDR3 contains 14 residues. V trimming: 5 bases; J trimming: 8 bases; junction bases outside the gene matches: 2.

This clone has just one count. The chain employs TRBV4-3 and TRBJ1-2, with D unresolved. Germline V gene data show CDR1 as LGHNA and CDR2 as YSLEER. CDR3 length: 15 residues. V was pared by 1 base and J by 0 bases, with 9 bases between. Here the CDR3 DNA reads TGCGCCAGCAGCCAAGTGCGGGGAGCTAACTATGGCTACACCTTC. Protein sequence: CASSQVRGANYGYTF.

V gene TRBV28 combines with J gene TRBJ2-3; 8 nucleotides match TRBD1. V shed 7 bases and J 7 bases; nucleotides not matched to a gene: 10. This CDR3 is built from 14 residues. CDR1 and CDR2 from the germline V gene are MDHEN and SYDVKM. DNA of the CDR3: TGTGCCAGCAACCTTGGGACAGGAGGGCATACGCAGTATTTT. Amino acids: CASNLGTGGHTQYF.

The V gene is TRBV27, the J gene TRBJ1-1; D is ambiguous. Germline assignment: CDR1 MNHEY and CDR2 SMNVEV (reference sequence). The CDR3 is made up of 13 amino acids. Trimming took off 2 bases at V and 1 base at J, with 5 bases between the two ends. CDR3 sequence (DNA): TGTGCCAGCAGTTTAGTCAGGAACACTGAAGCTTTCTTT. Encoded protein: CASSLVRNTEAFF.

This chain joins TRBV19 and TRBJ2-1; 8 positions match TRBD1. Unmatched junction bases numbered 9, after V lost 8 bases and J lost 12 bases. The CDR3 length is 12 residues. Germline-derived CDR1 and CDR2 are LNHDA and SQIVND (reference sequence). CDR3 DNA sequence: TGTGCCAGTCGGACAGGGTTGGGTGGGCAGTTCTTC. It encodes CASRTGLGGQFF.

The rearrangement joins TRBV12-5 to TRBJ2-1; possible D gene TRBD2, 5 bases. Germline CDR1 LGHNT, CDR2 FRNRAP. Trimming cost V 2 bases and J 6 bases, with 14 bases left between them. CDR3 length equals 15 residues. Here the CDR3 reads CASGLLRDPFNEQFF. CDR3 sequence (DNA): TGTGCTAGTGGTTTGCTCCGGGATCCGTTCAATGAGCAGTTCTTC.

The gene calls are TRBV7-8 and TRBJ2-6, with D possibly matching TRBD2 (5 bases). Germline lookup yields CDR1 SGHVS and CDR2 FQNEAQ. Trimming pared 3 bases from V and 4 bases from J, leaving 13 bases between. This CDR3 is built from 16 residues. The CDR3 sequence is CASSLDGLAGANVLTF. The CDR3, as DNA: TGTGCCAGCAGCTTGGACGGACTGGCCGGGGCCAACGTCCTGACTTTC. The whole variable domain, filled in from reference TRBV7-8 and TRBJ2-6, reads GAGVSQSPRYKVAKRGQDVALRCDPISGHVSLFWYQQALGQGPEFLTYFQNEAQLDKSGLPSDRFFAERPEGSVSTLKIQRTQQEDSAVYLCASSLDGLAGANVLTFGAGSRLTVL.

V gene TRBV5-1 combines with J gene TRBJ1-1; D uncertain. From germline, CDR1 is SGHRS and CDR2 YFSETQ. The ends were cut back, 0 bases at V and 5 bases at J, with 5 bases in the middle. CDR3 size: 12 residues. This CDR3 is CASSLDSTEAFF. CDR3 in DNA: TGCGCCAGCAGCTTGGATAGTACTGAAGCTTTCTTT.

The chain employs TRBV7-2 and TRBJ2-1, with D perhaps matching TRBD2 (5 bases). V was clipped by 5 bases and J by 0 bases, with 11 bases between them. The CDR3 is made up of 15 amino acids. Germline V CDR1 and CDR2: SGHTA, FQGNSA. CDR3 DNA: TGTGCCAGCAGCCTAAGCGGAAGCTCCTACAATGAGCAGTTCTTC. Translation gives CASSLSGSSYNEQFF.

The chain is built from TRBV6-4 and TRBJ2-1; 9 bases agree with TRBD2. Germline loops: CDR1 MRHNA, CDR2 SNTAGT. The V segment lost 4 bases and the J segment 0 bases; nucleotides outside the gene matches: 1. The CDR3 has 15 amino acids. The CDR3 sequence: CASSVSGSSYNEQFF. The CDR3 DNA reads TGTGCCAGCAGTGTTAGCGGGAGCTCCTACAATGAGCAGTTCTTC.

This chain uses TRBV7-9 with TRBJ1-1, with D possibly being TRBD1 (5 bases). The CDR3 totals 14 residues. Germline V CDR1 and CDR2: SEHNR, FQNEAQ (reference sequence). V was pared by 8 bases and J by 1 base, with 14 bases between. CDR3 sequence: CASGPGVGNTEAFF. The CDR3 DNA follows: TGTGCCAGCGGGCCGGGGGTCGGGAACACTGAAGCTTTCTTT.

The V and J genes are TRBV7-3 and TRBJ2-7, with 11 bases matching TRBD2. CDR3 length: 14 residues. Trimming removed 5 bases from V and 4 bases from J; junction bases left unmatched: 4. Germline-derived CDR1 and CDR2 are SGHTA and FQGTGA. CDR3 bases: TGTGCCAGCAGCCCCGGGACTAGCGGTTACGAGCAGTACTTC. It is translated as CASSPGTSGYEQYF.

The chain links TRBV10-3 to TRBJ2-5; D is unresolved. In germline, CDR1 is ENHRY, CDR2 SYGVKD. V lost 3 bases and J 5 bases, leaving 4 bases between the germline ends. The CDR3 covers 11 residues. The CDR3 sequence: CAISDRETQYF. In nucleotides, the CDR3 is TGTGCCATCAGTGATAGGGAGACCCAGTACTTC.

The chain employs TRBV14 and TRBJ2-3, with TRBD2 as a possible D gene (5 bases). CDR3 size: 17 residues. Germline V gene sequence: CDR1 SGHDN, CDR2 FVKESK. The V and J ends lost 0 bases and 4 bases respectively, with 17 bases between them. The CDR3 sequence: CASSQDMSGLGADTQYF. The CDR3 DNA is TGTGCCAGCAGCCAAGATATGAGCGGCCTGGGTGCAGATACGCAGTATTTT.

This clone came up once. This rearrangement joins TRBV6-6 to TRBJ1-2, with TRBD1 identical over 9 bases. There are 12 residues in the CDR3. After removal of 7 bases from V and 8 bases from J, the junction contained 5 bases not matched to a gene. Germline CDR1 reads MNHNY; CDR2 reads SVGAGI (reference sequence). The CDR3 DNA is TGTGCCAGCACAGACAGGGGGTACGGCTACACCTTC. This encodes CASTDRGYGYTF.

The gene calls are TRBV19 and TRBJ2-1, with a tentative D call TRBD2 (5 bases). CDR1 is LNHDA and CDR2 is SQIVND in the germline V gene (reference sequence). Trimming removed 5 bases from V and 5 bases from J, with 16 bases in between. This CDR3 has 15 residues. DNA for the CDR3: TGTGCCAGTAGTGTCTCGGAGGCGATAAACAATGAGCAGTTCTTC. Its protein product is CASSVSEAINNEQFF.

This chain links TRBV18 with TRBJ1-1; perhaps TRBD1 as D (6 bases). The CDR3 extends over 18 amino acids. Germline CDR1 is KGHSH and CDR2 is LQKENI. Trimming pared 2 bases from V and 5 bases from J, leaving 24 bases between. The CDR3 reads CASSPWLQDPGGATEAFF. Written as DNA, the CDR3 is TGTGCCAGCTCACCATGGTTACAGGACCCCGGGGGCGCGACTGAAGCTTTCTTT.

This clone appeared a single time. This chain links TRBV5-4 with TRBJ2-7, with 7 bases lining up with TRBD2. Germline CDR1 and CDR2: SGHNT and YYREEE (reference sequence). The V segment lost 0 bases and the J segment 4 bases; nucleotides outside the gene matches: 4. CDR3 size: 14 residues. The CDR3 sequence: CASSLGSGFYEQYF. In DNA, the CDR3 is TGTGCCAGCAGCTTGGGTAGCGGGTTTTACGAGCAGTACTTC.

The chain carries TRBV7-9 and TRBJ1-2; weak D call: TRBD1 (6 bases). The V gene lost 1 base and the J gene lost 6 bases, with 18 bases spanning the gap. The CDR3 sequence is 16 residues long. From germline, CDR1 is SEHNR and CDR2 FQNEAQ (reference sequence). The CDR3 sequence is CASSLEGPGALNGYTF. CDR3 nucleotides: TGTGCCAGCAGCTTAGAAGGGCCAGGGGCCTTAAATGGCTACACCTTC.

The gene calls are TRBV7-8 and TRBJ2-1; possible D gene TRBD1, 6 bases. CDR1 is SGHVS, CDR2 FQNEAQ, per germline. V gave up 4 bases and J gave up 3 bases, with 13 bases separating them. The CDR3 runs to 15 residues. The CDR3 DNA is TGTGCCAGCAGCTCCTTGACAGGTCTCTACAATGAGCAGTTCTTC. Translated, it gives CASSSLTGLYNEQFF.

This chain joins TRBV14 and TRBJ2-2; D remains unclear. The V end lost 0 bases, the J end lost 11 bases, and 7 bases lay between the germline ends. Germline assignment: CDR1 SGHDN and CDR2 FVKESK. CDR3 length: 12 amino acids. The CDR3 DNA sequence: TGTGCCAGCAGCCAAGATCCAGGAGAGCTGTTTTTT. Its protein is CASSQDPGELFF.

The CDR3 loop reads CASGLVQATRITEAFF. CDR3 DNA sequence: TGTGCTAGTGGTTTGGTACAGGCCACCCGAATCACTGAAGCTTTCTTT. This chain uses TRBV12-5 with TRBJ1-1; perhaps TRBD1 as D (5 bases). V shed 0 bases and J shed 4 bases, with 15 bases lying between them. Germline values: CDR1 LGHNT, CDR2 FRNRAP. CDR3 length: 16 residues.

This clone was observed once. The chain couples TRBV2 to TRBJ1-2; 7 bases are a match to TRBD1. Germline assignment: CDR1 SNHLY and CDR2 FYNNEI. V was clipped by 9 bases and J by 2 bases; unmatched bases: 15. CDR3 length equals 16 residues. The CDR3 reads CASLSKAGTDNYGYTF. The CDR3 DNA sequence: TGTGCCAGTCTATCGAAGGCGGGGACAGACAACTATGGCTACACCTTC.

The rearrangement links TRBV28 to TRBJ2-4; TRBD1 agrees at 11 bases. Germline trimming cut 2 bases from V and 2 bases from J; bases unmatched to any gene: 8. Per the germline V gene, CDR1 is MDHEN and CDR2 is SYDVKM. The CDR3 totals 18 residues. CDR3 bases: TGTGCCAGCAGTTTAGCTCTCGGACAGGGGGCTACCAAAAACATTCAGTACTTC. This sequence encodes CASSLALGQGATKNIQYF.

The rearrangement uses TRBV10-1 and TRBJ2-1; TRBD2 agrees at 10 bases. Germline V lookup: CDR1 WNHNN, CDR2 SYGVQD (reference sequence). J gave up 0 bases and V 5 bases, and 1 base lay outside the gene matches. CDR3 length: 15 amino acids. Here the CDR3 reads CASSSSGSSYNEQFF. CDR3 coding DNA: TGCGCCAGCAGTTCTAGCGGGAGCTCCTACAATGAGCAGTTCTTC.

CDR3 in amino acids: CASSQNRGREQYF. The CDR3 coding sequence is TGCGCCAGCAGCCAAAATAGGGGGCGTGAGCAGTACTTC. V usage is TRBV4-3 and J usage is TRBJ2-7, with 7 bases aligning to TRBD1. The CDR3 runs 13 residues. Trimming at V came to 2 bases and at J to 7 bases, leaving 5 bases not matched to a gene. Germline values: CDR1 LGHNA, CDR2 YSLEER.

The CDR3 nucleotides read TGTGCCAGCAGCGTAGGTGGTAGCAGGGACGAGCAGTACTTC. Translation gives CASSVGGSRDEQYF. This chain joins TRBV9 and TRBJ2-7; the D gene is possibly TRBD1 (5 bases). The CDR3 extends over 14 amino acids. V lost 0 bases, J lost 5 bases, and 12 bases lay in between. CDR1 is SGDLS and CDR2 is YYNGEE in the germline V gene.

The sample holds a few counts of this clone. This chain connects TRBV15 to TRBJ2-5; 9 nucleotides line up with TRBD1. The CDR3 has 15 residues. V lost 2 bases and J lost 5; bases outside the gene matches: 6. Germline V CDR1 and CDR2: LNHNV, YYDKDF (reference sequence). The CDR3 protein is CATSRRTGVPETQYF. CDR3 in DNA: TGTGCCACCAGCAGACGGACAGGGGTCCCCGAGACCCAGTACTTC.